The sequence of this T cell receptor beta chain was determined in a study of blood T cell repertoires in COVID-19. Study details: Collection of acute and convalescent COVID-19 samples took place in the United States, Italy and Spain.

In the original processing: Reference gene primer amplification in the assay estimated nucleated cell counts. Profiling relied on immunoSEQ multiplex PCR, and the TCRdb table lists in-frame clones only, not all of them. D and trimming come from the DNA, and the V and J calls and clone size come from that table. The table lists around 31,000 clones, 89% of them singletons. Germline V gene lookup returns CDR1 MGHDK and CDR2 SYGVNS. J lost 0 bases, V lost 6 bases, and 5 bases had no gene match. The length of the CDR3 is 15 residues. V usage is TRBV25-1 and J usage is TRBJ2-3; 8 bases map to TRBD2. Specimen: peripheral blood. The sequence was collected from a woman aged 40 to 55 with active or convalescent COVID-19. Here the CDR3 DNA reads TGTGCCAGCAGCCCCGGGGGGGGTAGCACAGATACGCAGTATTTT. Protein sequence: CASSPGGGSTDTQYF.